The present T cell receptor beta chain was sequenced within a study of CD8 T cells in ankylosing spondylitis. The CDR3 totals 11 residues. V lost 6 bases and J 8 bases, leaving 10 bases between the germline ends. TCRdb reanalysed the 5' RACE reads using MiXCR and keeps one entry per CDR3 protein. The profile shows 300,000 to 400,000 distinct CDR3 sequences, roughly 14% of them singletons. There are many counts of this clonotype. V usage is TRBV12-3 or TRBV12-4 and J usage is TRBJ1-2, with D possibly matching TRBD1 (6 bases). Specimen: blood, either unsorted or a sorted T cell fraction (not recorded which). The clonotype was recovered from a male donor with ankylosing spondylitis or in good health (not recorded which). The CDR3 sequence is CASSRGGGYTF. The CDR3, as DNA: TGTGCCAGCAGCCGAGGGGGGGGCTACACCTTC.